This TCR beta chain is from a study of graft-versus-host responses after intestinal transplantation (dated by TCRdb to about 2021). Regarding the complete study: Recipients received multivisceral, liver-intestinal, or isolated intestinal transplants. All recipients received anti-thymocyte globulin induction followed by maintenance tacrolimus and steroids for about three years. A cohort of roughly 25 intestinal transplant recipients, including one retransplant, was enrolled, and a few patients lacking pretransplant specimens were excluded. Instead of going to the commercial service, samples from a few later patients were sequenced in-house on an Illumina MiSeq and processed with MiXCR. A peak of at least 4% donor T cells among recipient peripheral blood mononuclear cells was the definition used for donor T cell macrochimerism. Graft-versus-host and host-versus-graft alloreactive T cell clones were tracked in the graft, circulation and bone marrow after intestinal transplantation using bulk TCR-beta CDR3 sequencing. Alloreactive clones were identified by sequencing pre-transplant mixed lymphocyte reaction products and comparing them with unstimulated pre-transplant donor and recipient T cells.

This clone has more than one count but fewer than ten. Within one base of it there is no much larger clone, and no base qualities were kept. Study-wide findings and limitations: Patients with donor T cell macrochimerism had high GvH to HvG T cell clonal ratios in their allografts. Conclusions were limited by the relatively low number and heterogeneity of intestinal transplant patients. GvH clones turned up in recipient bone marrow, with some appearing earlier in ileal mucosa or blood, a pattern consistent with an intestinal mucosal origin. Early after transplant, declines in HvG clones were associated with peak levels of circulating GvH clones.

The meaning of the sample's time point label: cells obtained before transplantation from donor or recipient. In mixed lymphocyte reactions, 200,000 CFSE-labeled pre-transplant responders were plated with 200,000 irradiated violet-dye-labeled stimulators and cultured for 5 to 6 days. After the mixed lymphocyte reaction, proliferating CD3+CD4+CFSE-low and CD3+CD8+CFSE-low responder cells were FACS-sorted on a BD Influx sorter. Library generation was performed with the immunoSEQ multiplex PCR assay. In most patients, genomic DNA was isolated using the Qiagen DNeasy Blood and Tissue Kit and sent frozen to Adaptive Biotechnologies for TCR sequencing. For most patients, high-throughput TCR-beta CDR3 sequencing of genomic DNA was performed by Adaptive Biotechnologies. Per the original workflow: TCR sequencing data for approximately 19 patients were retrieved from Adaptive's ImmunoSEQ software; three other patients were processed with MiXCR and VDJtools. To correct CD4 versus CD8 sorting errors, any sequence found in both subsets at a frequency ratio below 5:1 was removed. CDR3 nucleotide sequences shared between donor and recipient were removed because the origin of such sequences could not be assigned. To count as alloreactive, a clone needed at least 2-fold expansion over unstimulated cells and a minimum CFSE-low frequency of 0.002% (template counts) or 0.001% (read counts). Mappable clones were those detected in sequenced pre-transplant spleen, lymph node, or MLR CFSE-low populations of the donor or recipient. Cumulative frequency of alloreactive clones was calculated as a percentage of all sequences weighted by copy number. TCRdb provides this immuneACCESS table in a form limited to in-frame rearrangements. Some clones are lacking; in checked studies, under half of them reflect an unresolved V gene, and why the rest are absent is not known. D and trimming were read from the DNA, whereas the V and J calls and clone size are those reported in that table. This sample comprises 5,500 to 8,500 clones, roughly 24% of them detected only once. About 4.2% of the sample belongs to the ten largest clones.

Taken from cysteine to phenylalanine, the CDR3 has 12 residues. Solely the CDR3 DNA is kept, with 36 bases framed from the first base. CDR1 and CDR2 (LNHDA, SQIVND) derive from the germline V gene (reference sequence). V is clipped by 10 bases and J by 5 bases, and the sequence between their germline boundaries is 9 bases long. The sequence joins TRBV19 to TRBJ1-6; matching of 6 bases hints at TRBD1 as the D gene. The material was alloreactive CD4+ T cells from a mixed lymphocyte reaction culture, obtained before intestinal transplant. What this sample's cell subset or site label stands for: CFSE-low proliferating T cells sorted from roughly six-day pre-transplant mixed lymphocyte reaction (GvH or HvG direction). This TCR was recovered from a human patient who received an intestinal transplant. DNA sequence: TGTGCCATAAGGGACAATAATTCACCCCTCCACTTT. Translated, this is CAIRDNNSPLHF.